A selection of T cell receptor beta chains follows, all from one sample in a study of CD8 T cells in Susac syndrome. TCRdb analysed the immunoSEQ multiplex PCR reads with MiXCR anew, one entry per CDR3 protein. Of 210,000 or so distinct CDR3 sequences listed, approximately 94% are singletons. Source material: CD4+ T cells from PBMCs. The source of these receptors is a human donor with Susac syndrome. The CDR3 runs from the conserved cysteine through the conserved F or W. Fields, in order: CDR3 protein, CDR3 DNA, J gene, CDR3 length, clone size, V gene, D gene. The D gene is left open where the match is weak. Rows give clone size only sometimes, using once, few, many, or a class for an expanded clone.

CASSATVSGNTIYF	TGTGCCAGCAGTGCCACGGTCTCTGGAAACACCATATATTTT	TRBJ1-3	14	-	TRBV27	-
CSASDLKETQYF	TGCAGTGCTTCCGATTTAAAAGAGACCCAGTACTTC	TRBJ2-5	12	-	TRBV20-1	-
CASSLGGDSYGYTF	TGTGCCAGCAGCTTAGGGGGGGACAGCTATGGCTACACCTTC	TRBJ1-2	14	few	TRBV7-9	TRBD1
CASRITGAFGYTF	TGTGCCAGCAGGATCACAGGGGCCTTCGGCTACACCTTC	TRBJ1-2	13	-	TRBV28	TRBD1
CASSPLPGHPSYEQYF	TGTGCCAGCAGTCCCCTCCCGGGACACCCCTCCTACGAGCAGTACTTC	TRBJ2-7	16	-	TRBV6-2/TRBV6-3	-
CASSQAPSYEQYF	TGCGCCAGCAGCCAAGCACCGTCCTACGAGCAGTACTTC	TRBJ2-7	13	-	TRBV4-3	-
CAWTGTVYGYTF	TGTGCCTGGACCGGGACGGTCTATGGCTACACCTTC	TRBJ1-2	12	-	TRBV30	-
CAWSGTGGLMNTEAFF	TGTGCCTGGAGTGGGACAGGGGGTTTGATGAACACTGAAGCTTTCTTT	TRBJ1-1	16	-	TRBV30	TRBD1
CASRYHYGYTF	TGTGCCAGCAGATACCACTACGGCTACACCTTC	TRBJ1-2	11	-	TRBV27	-
CASSQGRQGRQYF	TGTGCCAGCAGCCAAGGCCGACAGGGTCGTCAGTACTTC	TRBJ2-7	13	-	TRBV3-1	TRBD1
CASSLGVSPLHF	TGTGCCAGCAGCTTGGGGGTCTCACCCCTCCACTTT	TRBJ1-6	12	-	TRBV7-2	-
CASSPESLSSAGANVLTF	TGTGCCAGCAGTCCGGAGAGCCTCTCGTCAGCAGGGGCCAACGTCCTGACTTTC	TRBJ2-6	18	-	TRBV27	-
CASSYERPTGVGNQPQHF	TGTGCCAGCAGTTACGAAAGGCCGACAGGGGTCGGCAATCAGCCCCAGCATTTT	TRBJ1-5	18	-	TRBV6-5	TRBD1
CASRGPGGADTQYF	TGTGCCAGCAGGGGACCAGGGGGAGCAGATACGCAGTATTTT	TRBJ2-3	14	-	TRBV6-2/TRBV6-3	TRBD1
CSAILRDRASQPQHF	TGCAGTGCTATACTCCGGGACAGGGCTTCTCAGCCCCAGCATTTT	TRBJ1-5	15	-	TRBV20-1	TRBD1
CASSQGGRSYEQYF	TGCGCCAGCAGCCAAGGAGGACGGAGCTACGAGCAGTACTTC	TRBJ2-7	14	-	TRBV4-1	-
CASTEVTGHGYTF	TGTGCCAGCACCGAGGTCACAGGTCACGGCTACACCTTC	TRBJ1-2	13	once	TRBV6-6	-
CSAREWGATYEQYF	TGCAGTGCTAGAGAATGGGGGGCTACCTACGAGCAGTACTTC	TRBJ2-7	14	-	TRBV20-1	-
CASSPGRVNGYTF	TGCGCCAGCAGCCCGGGACGGGTGAATGGCTACACCTTC	TRBJ1-2	13	-	TRBV5-1	-
CASSLALGGDTEAFF	TGTGCCAGCAGTTTGGCCCTGGGAGGGGACACTGAAGCTTTCTTT	TRBJ1-1	15	once	TRBV12-3/TRBV12-4	-
CSATTDNNSPLHF	TGCAGTGCTACGACGGATAATAATTCACCCCTCCACTTT	TRBJ1-6	13	-	TRBV20-1	-
CASLREGHLAQHF	TGTGCCAGCCTCCGCGAGGGGCACCTGGCCCAGCATTTT	TRBJ1-5	13	-	TRBV9	-
CASFTPSYQGHGYTF	TGTGCCAGCTTTACACCCTCCTACCAGGGTCATGGCTACACCTTC	TRBJ1-2	15	-	TRBV6-2/TRBV6-3	-
CASSVWQGETQYF	TGTGCCAGCAGCGTTTGGCAGGGGGAGACCCAGTACTTC	TRBJ2-5	13	-	TRBV9	-
CASSQTLMNTEAFF	TGCGCCAGCAGTCAGACCCTCATGAACACTGAAGCTTTCTTT	TRBJ1-1	14	-	TRBV4-1	-
CASSYSGNQETQYF	TGTGCCAGCAGTTACTCGGGGAACCAAGAGACCCAGTACTTC	TRBJ2-5	14	-	TRBV6-5	-
CASNLGGGDEQFF	TGTGCCAGCAACCTGGGAGGGGGAGATGAGCAGTTCTTC	TRBJ2-1	13	-	TRBV12-3/TRBV12-4	-
CASSFDRNNSPLHF	TGTGCCAGCAGTTTCGACCGTAATAATTCACCCCTCCACTTT	TRBJ1-6	14	-	TRBV12-3/TRBV12-4	-
CATSGTRDSYNEQFF	TGTGCCACCAGTGGGACTCGAGACTCCTACAATGAGCAGTTCTTC	TRBJ2-1	15	-	TRBV24-1	-
CASRKARSSTDTQYF	TGTGCCAGCAGAAAGGCGAGATCTAGCACAGATACGCAGTATTTT	TRBJ2-3	15	-	TRBV27	-
CAWSLDGFLGPQHF	TGTGCCTGGAGTTTGGACGGGTTCCTGGGGCCCCAGCATTTT	TRBJ1-5	14	-	TRBV30	-
CASSFSYAGELFF	TGTGCCAGCAGCTTCTCTTACGCCGGGGAGCTGTTTTTT	TRBJ2-2	13	-	TRBV7-3	-
CASSLQGTSYEQYF	TGTGCCAGCAGCTTACAGGGGACCTCCTACGAGCAGTACTTC	TRBJ2-7	14	-	TRBV7-3	-
CSARVTQTYEQYF	TGCAGTGCTAGGGTGACCCAAACCTACGAGCAGTACTTC	TRBJ2-7	13	-	TRBV20-1	-
CASSPPVRPSYEQYF	TGTGCCAGCTCACCACCGGTCAGGCCCTCCTACGAGCAGTACTTC	TRBJ2-7	15	-	TRBV18	-
CSASGGTSGIQETQYF	TGCAGTGCTAGCGGGGGGACTAGCGGAATTCAAGAGACCCAGTACTTC	TRBJ2-5	16	-	TRBV20-1	TRBD2
CAARDSQDGQPQHF	TGTGCCGCCCGGGACTCACAAGACGGTCAGCCCCAGCATTTT	TRBJ1-5	14	-	TRBV10-3	-
CASSLSAGLGETQYF	TGTGCCAGCAGTTTATCGGCAGGGCTGGGAGAGACCCAGTACTTC	TRBJ2-5	15	-	TRBV28	-
CASSQQDVNEKLFF	TGTGCCAGCAGTCAACAAGACGTTAATGAAAAACTGTTTTTT	TRBJ1-4	14	-	TRBV28	-
CASQSRLANEQFF	TGTGCCAGCCAGAGTCGACTAGCCAATGAGCAGTTCTTC	TRBJ2-1	13	-	TRBV27	TRBD2
CASSAKGIPEAFF	TGTGCCAGCAGTGCTAAGGGGATCCCTGAAGCTTTCTTT	TRBJ1-1	13	-	TRBV11-2	-
CSVTDREIYNEQFF	TGCAGCGTTACGGACAGAGAAATCTACAATGAGCAGTTCTTC	TRBJ2-1	14	-	TRBV29-1	-
CASSSLPGGTEAFF	TGTGCCAGCAGCTCCCTTCCAGGGGGCACTGAAGCTTTCTTT	TRBJ1-1	14	-	TRBV9	TRBD1
CASSQDLRGQEGTEAFF	TGCGCCAGCAGCCAAGACTTAAGGGGGCAAGAGGGCACTGAAGCTTTCTTT	TRBJ1-1	17	once	TRBV4-3	TRBD1
CAWSATGFRETQYF	TGTGCCTGGAGCGCTACGGGGTTTAGGGAGACCCAGTACTTC	TRBJ2-5	14	-	TRBV30	-
CASRAYSGNNEQFF	TGTGCCAGCCGGGCCTATTCCGGCAACAATGAGCAGTTCTTC	TRBJ2-1	14	-	TRBV7-3	-
CATSDHRTSNEKLFF	TGTGCCACCAGTGATCATCGTACCTCTAATGAAAAACTGTTTTTT	TRBJ1-4	15	-	TRBV24-1	-
CASSFGQENEKLFF	TGTGCCAGCAGTTTCGGACAGGAGAATGAAAAACTGTTTTTT	TRBJ1-4	14	-	TRBV12-3/TRBV12-4	TRBD1
CSVVGEGYGYTF	TGCAGCGTTGTGGGGGAAGGGTATGGCTACACCTTC	TRBJ1-2	12	-	TRBV29-1	-